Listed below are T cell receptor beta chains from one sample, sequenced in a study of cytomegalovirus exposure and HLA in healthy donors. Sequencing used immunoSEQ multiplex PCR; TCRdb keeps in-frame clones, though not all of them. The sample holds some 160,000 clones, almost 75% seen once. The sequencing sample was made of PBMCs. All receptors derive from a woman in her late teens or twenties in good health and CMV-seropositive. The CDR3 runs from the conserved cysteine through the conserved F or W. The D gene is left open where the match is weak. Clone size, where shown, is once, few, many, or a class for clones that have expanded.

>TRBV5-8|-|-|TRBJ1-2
TGTGCCAGCAGCAGACTTGGCCCTTATGGCTACACCTTC
CASSRLGPYGYTF
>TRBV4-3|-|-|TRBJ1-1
TGCGCCAGCAGCTGGGGACAGAACACTGAAGCTTTCTTT
CASSWGQNTEAFF
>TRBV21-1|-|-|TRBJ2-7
TGTGCCAGCAGCGCCCGGACATCAGGGGACTCCTACGAGCAGTACTTC
CASSARTSGDSYEQYF
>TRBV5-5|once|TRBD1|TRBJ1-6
TGTGCCAGCAGCTCTAGGGTCGGACAGGGTATTAATTCACCCCTCCACTTT
CASSSRVGQGINSPLHF
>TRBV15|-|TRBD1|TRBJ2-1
TGTGCCACCAGCAGTTACCGGGACAGACCCTACAATGAGCAGTTCTTC
CATSSYRDRPYNEQFF
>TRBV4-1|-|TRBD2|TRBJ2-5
TGCGCCAGCAGCCTCTTAGCGGGGGGGGGCCAAGAGACCCAGTACTTC
CASSLLAGGGQETQYF
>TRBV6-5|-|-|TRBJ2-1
TGTGCCAGCAGTTACTCGGGGGGTACGATACCCAATGAGCAGTTCTTC
CASSYSGGTIPNEQFF
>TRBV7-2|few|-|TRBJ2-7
TGTGCCAGCAGCTTAGATCCAGGGACCTACGAGCAGTACTTC
CASSLDPGTYEQYF
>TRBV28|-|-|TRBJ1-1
TGTGCCAGCAGCGGAAACCCCGGGGCTGAAGCTTTCTTT
CASSGNPGAEAFF
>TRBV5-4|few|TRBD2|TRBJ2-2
TGTGCCAGCAGCTTGGTCACGGGGGGGTTCACCGGGGAGCTGTTTTTT
CASSLVTGGFTGELFF
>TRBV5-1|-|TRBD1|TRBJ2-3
TGCGCCAGCAGCTCGACACCCATCGGGACAGCGCCGAACAGCACAGATACGCAGTATTTT
CASSSTPIGTAPNSTDTQYF
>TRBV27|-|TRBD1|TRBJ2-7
TGTGCCAGCAGTTTATCGCCAGGGGGATCGCAGTACTTC
CASSLSPGGSQYF
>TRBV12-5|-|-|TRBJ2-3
TGTGCTAGTGGTTTGGTAGTCCGGGATACGCAGTATTTT
CASGLVVRDTQYF
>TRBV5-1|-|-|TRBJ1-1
TGCGCCAGCAGCTTGACAGGAAAAATGAACACTGAAGCTTTCTTT
CASSLTGKMNTEAFF
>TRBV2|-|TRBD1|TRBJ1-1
TGTGCCAGCAGCTTAGGACAGGGCACTGAAGCTTTCTTT
CASSLGQGTEAFF
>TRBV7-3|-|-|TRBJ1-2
TGTGCCAGCAGCTTATTTTCCAGTCCCTCAAACTATGGCTACACCTTC
CASSLFSSPSNYGYTF
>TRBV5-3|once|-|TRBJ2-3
TGTGCCAGAAGACCTTTAGGGACAAGGTGCACAGATACGCAGTATTTT
CARRPLGTRCTDTQYF
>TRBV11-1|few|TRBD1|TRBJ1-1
TGTGCCAGCAGCTTCTCTACAGGGGGCAAGACTGAAGCTTTCTTT
CASSFSTGGKTEAFF
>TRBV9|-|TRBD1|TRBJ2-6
TGTGCCAGCAGCGCGACGGGACAGGGACTCTCTGGGGCCAACGTCCTGACTTTC
CASSATGQGLSGANVLTF
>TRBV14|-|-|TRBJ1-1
TGTGCCAGCAGCCCGTCTGGCTCATATGAAGCTTTCTTT
CASSPSGSYEAFF
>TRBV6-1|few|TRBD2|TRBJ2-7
TGTGCCAGCAGAGATCTTAGCGGGGGGAGCTACGAGCAGTACTTC
CASRDLSGGSYEQYF
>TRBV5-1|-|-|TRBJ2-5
TGCGCCAGCAGCTTGGCCTCGGAGGAGACCCAGTACTTC
CASSLASEETQYF